This T cell receptor beta chain was sequenced for a study of shared T cell receptors in the human thymus. Per germline, CDR1 MNHEY and CDR2 SMNVEV (reference sequence). The CDR3 loop spans 16 amino acids. The germline V and J ends were trimmed by 0 bases and 4 bases, with 16 bases remaining between them. Using immunoSEQ multiplex PCR, the repertoire was profiled, and TCRdb retains in-frame clones only, with some absent. The table shows 700,000 or so clones, with around 85% occurring only once. This same sample was also taken into another study, of human thymus T cells. Turning to that study: Corrective surgery for congenital heart defects was being performed on the healthy Finnish infants who were the donors. The source of the thymus tissue was resections taken during corrective heart surgery. Unrelated individuals had highly overlapping thymic repertoires, as reported in related research.

The specimen was thymocytes. This chain uses TRBV27 with TRBJ2-7; a weak D match, TRBD2 (5 bases). The source is a girl in the first two years of life with a congenital heart defect. The DNA of the CDR3 is TGTGCCAGCAGTTTATCGACCAAGCCCGGGGAATACGAGCAGTACTTC. It is translated as CASSLSTKPGEYEQYF.